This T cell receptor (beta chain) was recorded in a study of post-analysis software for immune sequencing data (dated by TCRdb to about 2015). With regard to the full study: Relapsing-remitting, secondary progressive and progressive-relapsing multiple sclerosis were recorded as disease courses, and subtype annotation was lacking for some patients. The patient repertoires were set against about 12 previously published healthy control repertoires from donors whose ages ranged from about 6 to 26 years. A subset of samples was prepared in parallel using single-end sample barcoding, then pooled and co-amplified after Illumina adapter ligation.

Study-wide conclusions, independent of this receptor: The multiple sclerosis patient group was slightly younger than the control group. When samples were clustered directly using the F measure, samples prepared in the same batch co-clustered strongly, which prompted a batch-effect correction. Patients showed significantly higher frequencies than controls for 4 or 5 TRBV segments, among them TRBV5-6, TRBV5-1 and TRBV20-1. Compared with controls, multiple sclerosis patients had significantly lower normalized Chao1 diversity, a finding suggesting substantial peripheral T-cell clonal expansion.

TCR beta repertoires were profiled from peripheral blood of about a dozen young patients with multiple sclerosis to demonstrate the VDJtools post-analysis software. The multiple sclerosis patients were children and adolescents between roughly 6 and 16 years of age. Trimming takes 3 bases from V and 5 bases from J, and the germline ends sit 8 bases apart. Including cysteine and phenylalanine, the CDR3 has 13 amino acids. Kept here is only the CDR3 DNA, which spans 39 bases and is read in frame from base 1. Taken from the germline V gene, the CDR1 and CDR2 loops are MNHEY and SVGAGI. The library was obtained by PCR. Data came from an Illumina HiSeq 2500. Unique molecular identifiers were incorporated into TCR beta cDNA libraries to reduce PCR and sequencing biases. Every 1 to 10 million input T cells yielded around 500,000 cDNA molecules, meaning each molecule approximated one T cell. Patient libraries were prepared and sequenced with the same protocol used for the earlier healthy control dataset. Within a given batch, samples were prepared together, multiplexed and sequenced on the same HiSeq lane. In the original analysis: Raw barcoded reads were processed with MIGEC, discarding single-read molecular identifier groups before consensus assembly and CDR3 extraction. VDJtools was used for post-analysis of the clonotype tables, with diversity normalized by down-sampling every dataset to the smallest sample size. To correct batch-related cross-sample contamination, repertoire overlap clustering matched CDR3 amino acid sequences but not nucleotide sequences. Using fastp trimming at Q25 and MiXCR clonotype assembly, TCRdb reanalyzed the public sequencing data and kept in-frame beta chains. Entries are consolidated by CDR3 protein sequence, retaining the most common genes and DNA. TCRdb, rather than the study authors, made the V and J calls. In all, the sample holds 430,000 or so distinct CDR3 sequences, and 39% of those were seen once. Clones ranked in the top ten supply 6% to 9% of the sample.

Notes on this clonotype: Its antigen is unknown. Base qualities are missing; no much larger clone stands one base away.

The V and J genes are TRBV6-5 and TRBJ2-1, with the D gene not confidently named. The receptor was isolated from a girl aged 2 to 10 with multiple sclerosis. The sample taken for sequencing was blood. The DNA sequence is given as TGTGCCAGCAGTTATGCGAACAACAATGAGCAGTTCTTC. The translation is CASSYANNNEQFF.